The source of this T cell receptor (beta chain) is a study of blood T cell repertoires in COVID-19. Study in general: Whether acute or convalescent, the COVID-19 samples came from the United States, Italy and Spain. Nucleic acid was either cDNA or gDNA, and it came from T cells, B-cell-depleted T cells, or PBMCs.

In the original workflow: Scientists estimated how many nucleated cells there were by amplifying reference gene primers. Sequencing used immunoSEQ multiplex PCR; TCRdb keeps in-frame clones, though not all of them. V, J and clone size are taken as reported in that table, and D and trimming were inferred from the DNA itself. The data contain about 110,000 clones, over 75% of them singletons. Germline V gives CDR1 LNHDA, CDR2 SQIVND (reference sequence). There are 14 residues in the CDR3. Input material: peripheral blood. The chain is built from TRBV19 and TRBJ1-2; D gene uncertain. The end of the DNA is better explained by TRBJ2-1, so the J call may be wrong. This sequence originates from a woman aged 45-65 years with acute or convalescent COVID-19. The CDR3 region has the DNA TGTGCCAGTAGTATACGGAATCCAAACAGCTATCAGTTCTTC. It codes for CASSIRNPNSYQFF.